The clone carrying this T cell receptor beta chain was counted ten times or more. The data derive from a study of spatial heterogeneity in lung cancer. A unique molecular identifier was attached to every TCR cDNA molecule. TCRdb reprocessed the 5' RACE reads via MiXCR and lists one record per CDR3 protein. The sample includes approximately 4,400 distinct CDR3 sequences, approximately 15% of them seen just once. Time point denoted: sample taken at primary tumor resection. Tumor, nontumor lung or frozen PBMC supplied whole RNA that was sequenced unsorted. The donors comprised about 70 untreated early-stage non-small cell lung cancer patients. Germline CDR1 and CDR2: SGDLS and YYNGEE. CDR3 length: 14 amino acids. V was clipped by 3 bases and J by 6 bases, with 15 bases between them.

Sample: PBMCs, taken at surgery. This receptor was obtained from a male donor with early-stage non-small cell lung cancer. The genes are TRBV9 and TRBJ2-5; TRBD2 is a possible D gene (6 bases). This chain's CDR3 is CASSEGTARQTQYF. The CDR3 region has the DNA TGTGCCAGCAGCGAAGGGACTGCAAGACAGACCCAGTACTTC.